The 4 T cell receptor beta chains below were found in one sample sequenced in a study of control samples from healthy donors and cancer patients. Data came from immunoSEQ multiplex PCR; TCRdb stores just in-frame clones and leaves some out. The repertoire holds 90,000 to 140,000 clones, with around four fifths as singletons. Sequences were obtained from blood. The receptors stem from a woman aged 50 to 65 in good health.

V is TRBV10-3 and J is TRBJ1-1, with D unclear. Trimming removed 4 bases from V and 0 bases from J, with 6 bases in between. Germline V gene sequence: CDR1 ENHRY, CDR2 SYGVKD. CDR3 size: 13 residues. Here the CDR3 reads CAISVSLNTEAFF. CDR3 sequence (DNA): TGTGCCATCAGTGTATCGTTGAACACTGAAGCTTTCTTT.

This rearrangement joins TRBV18 to TRBJ1-1, with TRBD1 as a possible D gene (6 bases). Germline V gene sequence: CDR1 KGHSH, CDR2 LQKENI. This CDR3 comprises 13 residues. V lost 5 bases, J lost 4 bases, and 11 bases lay in between. CDR3 nucleotides: TGTGCCAGCTCAGGGGACATTAGCACTGAAGCTTTCTTT. Protein product: CASSGDISTEAFF.

The chain is built from TRBV2 and TRBJ2-2, with D perhaps matching TRBD1 (5 bases). The CDR3 has 13 residues. Trimming stripped 8 bases from V and 8 bases from J, with 15 bases between. In germline, CDR1 is SNHLY, CDR2 FYNNEI. CDR3 in amino acids: CASQPQGAGELFF. Here the CDR3 DNA reads TGTGCCAGCCAACCCCAGGGTGCGGGGGAGCTGTTTTTT.

The chain links TRBV19 to TRBJ1-4; no reliable D call. Germline loops: CDR1 LNHDA, CDR2 SQIVND (reference sequence). V lost 6 bases and J lost 4, with 12 bases in between. This CDR3 region has 14 residues. CDR3 protein: CASSGRMNNEKLFF. Written as DNA, the CDR3 is TGTGCCAGTAGCGGACGGATGAATAATGAAAAACTGTTTTTT.